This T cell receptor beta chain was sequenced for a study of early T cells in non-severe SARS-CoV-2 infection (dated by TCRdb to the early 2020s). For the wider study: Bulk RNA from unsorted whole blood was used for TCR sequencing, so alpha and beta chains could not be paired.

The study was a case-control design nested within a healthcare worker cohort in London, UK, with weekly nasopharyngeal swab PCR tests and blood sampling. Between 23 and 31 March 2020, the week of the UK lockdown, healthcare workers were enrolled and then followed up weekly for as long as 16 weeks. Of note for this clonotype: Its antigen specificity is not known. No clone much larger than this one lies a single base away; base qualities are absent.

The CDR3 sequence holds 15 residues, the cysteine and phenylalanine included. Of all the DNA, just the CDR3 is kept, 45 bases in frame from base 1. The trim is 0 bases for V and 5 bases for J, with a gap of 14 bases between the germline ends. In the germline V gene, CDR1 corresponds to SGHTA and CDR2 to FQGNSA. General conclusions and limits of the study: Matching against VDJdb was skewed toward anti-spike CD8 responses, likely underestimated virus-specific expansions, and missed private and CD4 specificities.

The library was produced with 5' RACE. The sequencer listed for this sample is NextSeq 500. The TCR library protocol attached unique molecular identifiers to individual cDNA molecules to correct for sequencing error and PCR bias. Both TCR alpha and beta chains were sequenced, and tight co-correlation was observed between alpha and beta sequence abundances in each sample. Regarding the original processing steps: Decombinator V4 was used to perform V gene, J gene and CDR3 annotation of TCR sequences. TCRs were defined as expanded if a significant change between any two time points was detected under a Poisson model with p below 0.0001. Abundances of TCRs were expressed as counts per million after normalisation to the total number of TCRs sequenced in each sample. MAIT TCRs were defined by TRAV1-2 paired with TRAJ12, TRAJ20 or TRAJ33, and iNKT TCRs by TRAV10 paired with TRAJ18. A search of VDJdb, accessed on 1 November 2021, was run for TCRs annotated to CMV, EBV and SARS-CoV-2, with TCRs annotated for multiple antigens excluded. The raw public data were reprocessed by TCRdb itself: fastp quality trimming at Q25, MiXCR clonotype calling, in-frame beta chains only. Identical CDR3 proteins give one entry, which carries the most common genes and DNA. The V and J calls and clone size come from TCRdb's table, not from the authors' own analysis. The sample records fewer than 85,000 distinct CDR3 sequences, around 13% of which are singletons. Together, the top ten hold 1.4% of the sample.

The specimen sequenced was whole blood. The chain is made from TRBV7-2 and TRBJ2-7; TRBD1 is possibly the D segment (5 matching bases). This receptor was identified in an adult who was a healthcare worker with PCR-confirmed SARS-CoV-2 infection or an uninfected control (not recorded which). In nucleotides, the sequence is TGTGCCAGCAGCTTAGCTGGTAGCAGGGTCGACGAGCAGTACTTC. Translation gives CASSLAGSRVDEQYF.